Following are 12 T cell receptor beta chains from one sample sequenced in a study of cytomegalovirus exposure and HLA in healthy donors. The table came from immunoSEQ multiplex PCR; TCRdb's copy has only in-frame clones and leaves some out. The sample holds 220,000 or so clones; 75% to 90% are singletons and the top ten take roughly 5.4%. The sequencing input was PBMCs. The origin of the receptors is a young woman in good health and CMV-seronegative.

This clone appeared once. The chain joins TRBV7-9 to TRBJ2-7; 8 positions agree with TRBD2. Trimming took 4 bases from V and 0 from J; bases not matched to a gene: 8. The germline V gene has CDR1 SEHNR and CDR2 FQNEAQ (reference sequence). CDR3 size: 16 residues. CDR3 sequence: CASSSPVSGISYEQYF. For the CDR3, the DNA is TGTGCCAGCAGCTCGCCAGTTAGCGGGATCTCCTACGAGCAGTACTTC.

A single count supports this clone. The rearrangement links TRBV27 to TRBJ2-1, with 12 positions matching TRBD2. The CDR3 runs 16 residues. CDR1 and CDR2 from the germline V gene are MNHEY and SMNVEV (reference sequence). J gave up 7 bases and V 2 bases, and 6 bases lay outside the gene matches. The CDR3 DNA follows: TGTGCCAGCAGTTTAGACCTAGCGGGGGGGTTAAATGAGCAGTTCTTC. This encodes CASSLDLAGGLNEQFF.

This chain links TRBV2 with TRBJ2-3; TRBD1 agrees at 7 bases. J lost 0 bases, V lost 8 bases, and 8 bases had no gene match. CDR1 is SNHLY, CDR2 FYNNEI, per germline. CDR3 length: 15 residues. The CDR3 reads CASRRDRASTDTQYF. The CDR3 nucleotides are TGTGCCAGCCGCCGTGACAGGGCAAGCACAGATACGCAGTATTTT.

The gene calls are TRBV27 and TRBJ2-3, with D possibly being TRBD2 (6 bases). This CDR3 has 19 amino acids. Germline CDR1 MNHEY, CDR2 SMNVEV (reference sequence). The V and J ends lost 3 bases and 4 bases respectively, with 26 bases between them. This CDR3 reads CASSLSGPVRTGYPDTQYF. CDR3 DNA sequence: TGTGCCAGCAGTTTGAGCGGGCCGGTAAGGACGGGGTACCCAGATACGCAGTATTTT.

V gene TRBV9 combines with J gene TRBJ2-5; TRBD1 aligns across 9 bases. The germline CDR1 and CDR2 sequences are SGDLS and YYNGEE. CDR3 length: 15 residues. The V segment lost 0 bases and the J segment 2 bases; nucleotides outside the gene matches: 2. The CDR3 loop is CASSVGGTGQETQYF. The CDR3 region has the DNA TGTGCCAGCAGCGTAGGGGGGACAGGGCAAGAGACCCAGTACTTC.

V is TRBV4-1 and J is TRBJ2-1; D may be TRBD1 (5 bases). The CDR3 length is 15 residues. Germline assignment: CDR1 MGHRA and CDR2 YSYEKL. V lost 3 bases and J 3 bases, leaving 12 bases between the germline ends. CDR3 amino acids: CASSHPWGNYNEQFF. The CDR3 bases are TGCGCCAGCAGCCATCCCTGGGGCAACTACAATGAGCAGTTCTTC.

This clone was detected only a few times. The J gene is TRBJ2-3, the V gene TRBV2; weak D call: TRBD1 (5 bases). Germline CDR1 SNHLY, CDR2 FYNNEI. The CDR3 covers 14 residues. V was shortened by 6 bases and J by 2 bases, with 12 bases between the two germline ends. DNA for the CDR3: TGTGCCAGCAGGCAGGGCTCAACCACAGATACGCAGTATTTT. This sequence encodes CASRQGSTTDTQYF.

V gene TRBV19 combines with J gene TRBJ1-5; TRBD1 aligns across 7 bases. The ends lost 5 bases at V and 7 bases at J; junction bases unmatched: 11. The CDR3 covers 15 residues. The V gene's germline CDR1 is LNHDA and CDR2 SQIVND (reference sequence). CDR3 amino acids: CASSPRDSPGQPQHF. The DNA for the CDR3 is TGTGCCAGTAGTCCCCGGGACAGCCCAGGACAGCCCCAGCATTTT.

The V and J genes are TRBV7-6 and TRBJ1-2; the match to TRBD1 covers 8 bases. The junction had 0 bases not matched to a gene; V was cut back by 0 bases and J by 3 bases. This CDR3 contains 14 residues. Germline loops: CDR1 SGHVS, CDR2 FNYEAQ. Here the CDR3 DNA reads TGTGCCAGCAGCTTAGCGACAGGGGACTATGGCTACACCTTC. Translation: CASSLATGDYGYTF.

The V call is TRBV27, the J call TRBJ1-2; D gene uncertain. Trimming took off 5 bases at V and 7 bases at J, with 11 bases between the two ends. Looked up from germline, CDR1 is MNHEY and CDR2 is SMNVEV (reference sequence). CDR3 length: 12 amino acids. The CDR3: CASSPGPTGYTF. CDR3 nucleotide sequence: TGTGCCAGCAGTCCGGGCCCCACTGGCTACACCTTC.

The chain uses TRBV15 and TRBJ1-2; no definite D call. CDR3 length: 15 residues. The germline V and J ends were trimmed by 0 bases and 2 bases, with 10 bases remaining between them. Germline lookup yields CDR1 LNHNV and CDR2 YYDKDF (reference sequence). In DNA, the CDR3 is TGTGCCACCAGCAGAGAAATCGGACGGAACTATGGCTACACCTTC. It codes for CATSREIGRNYGYTF.

The chain uses TRBV25-1 and TRBJ2-1, with 7 bases lining up with TRBD1. After removal of 5 bases from V and 8 bases from J, the junction contained 18 bases not matched to a gene. This CDR3 comprises 17 residues. The germline CDR1 and CDR2 sequences are MGHDK and SYGVNS. The CDR3 nucleotides read TGTGCCAGCAGTCCCTTGAATAGAACAGGGGCTAGGGATGAGCAGTTCTTC. Its protein product is CASSPLNRTGARDEQFF.